The T cell receptor beta chain described here comes from a study of molecular identifiers for immune sequencing clone quantification. This clonotype was observed a handful of times. Its matching antigen is unknown. One entry per CDR3 protein results from TCRdb running MiXCR on the PCR reads. The data contain approximately 550,000 distinct CDR3 sequences, around 23% of them singletons. Study-wide results and caveats: Naive cells had under 1% of molecules in clones above 20 RNA copies, effectors over 97%.

Using 10%, 30% or 50% RNA, naive CD8 libraries were derived from around 20,000 to 1,000,000 sorted cells. This sequence originates from a human donor in good health. Some libraries in this study had Jurkat cell RNA spiked in. Sequenced sample: naive CD8+ T cells from blood, with Jurkat cell RNA spiked in. Subset described: FACS-sorted CD8+CD4-CCR7+CD45RA+ naive T cells.

The CDR3 DNA sequence: TGTGCCAGCAGTGGGGTAGCGGGAGAGGGGCCCTACGAGCAGTACTTC. It yields the protein CASSGVAGEGPYEQYF. The gene calls are TRBV27 and TRBJ2-7; 9 positions agree with TRBD2. Trimming removed 5 bases from V and 2 bases from J; junction bases left unmatched: 10. The CDR3 has 16 amino acids. Germline V gene sequence: CDR1 MNHEY, CDR2 SMNVEV (reference sequence).